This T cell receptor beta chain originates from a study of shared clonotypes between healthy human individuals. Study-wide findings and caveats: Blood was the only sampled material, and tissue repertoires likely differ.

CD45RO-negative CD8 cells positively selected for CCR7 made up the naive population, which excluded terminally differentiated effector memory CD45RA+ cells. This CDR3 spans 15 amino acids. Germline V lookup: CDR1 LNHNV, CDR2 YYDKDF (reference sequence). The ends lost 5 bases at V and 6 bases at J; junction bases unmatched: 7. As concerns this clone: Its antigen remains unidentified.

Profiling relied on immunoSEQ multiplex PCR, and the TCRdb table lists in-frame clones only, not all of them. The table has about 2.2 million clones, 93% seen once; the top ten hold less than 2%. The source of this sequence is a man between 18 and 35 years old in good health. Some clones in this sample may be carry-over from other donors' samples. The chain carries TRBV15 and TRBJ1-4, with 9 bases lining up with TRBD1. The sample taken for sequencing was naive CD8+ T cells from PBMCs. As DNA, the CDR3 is TGTGCCACCAGCGGTTACCGGGACAGGGATGAAAAACTGTTTTTT. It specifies CATSGYRDRDEKLFF.